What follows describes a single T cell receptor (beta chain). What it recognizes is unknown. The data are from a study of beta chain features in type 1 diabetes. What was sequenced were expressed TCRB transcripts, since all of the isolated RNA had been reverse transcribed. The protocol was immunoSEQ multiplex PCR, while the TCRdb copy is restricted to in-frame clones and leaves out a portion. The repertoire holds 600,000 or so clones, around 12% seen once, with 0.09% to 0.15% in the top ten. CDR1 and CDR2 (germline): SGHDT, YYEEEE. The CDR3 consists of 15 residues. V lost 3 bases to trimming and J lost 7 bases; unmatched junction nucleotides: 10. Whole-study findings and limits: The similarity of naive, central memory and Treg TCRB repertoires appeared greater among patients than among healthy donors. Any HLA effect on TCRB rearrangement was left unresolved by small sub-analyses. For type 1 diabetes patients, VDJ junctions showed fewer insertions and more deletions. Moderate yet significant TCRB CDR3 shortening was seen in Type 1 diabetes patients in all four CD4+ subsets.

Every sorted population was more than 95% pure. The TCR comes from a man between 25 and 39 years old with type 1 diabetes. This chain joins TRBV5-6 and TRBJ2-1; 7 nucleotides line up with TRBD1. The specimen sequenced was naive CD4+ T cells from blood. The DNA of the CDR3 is TGTGCCAGCAGCTCCTATACCCAGGACAGGAATGAGCAGTTCTTC. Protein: CASSSYTQDRNEQFF.